Following are 14 T cell receptor beta chains from one sample sequenced in a study of T cells in Graves' hyperthyroidism and ophthalmopathy. There were TCR beta CDR3 regions amplified from RNA transcripts. First-round RT-PCR of the TCR CDR3 relied on the HTBI primer set. TCRdb independently ran MiXCR on the multiplex PCR reads; one entry per CDR3 protein. The data contain about 410,000 distinct CDR3 sequences, 14% to 15% of them singletons. The sample taken for sequencing was blood. The receptors were gathered from a young man with Graves' ophthalmopathy.

This clonotype was counted between two and nine times. This sequence joins TRBV5-5 and TRBJ1-4; possible D gene TRBD1, 6 bases. Germline assignment: CDR1 SGHKS and CDR2 YYEKEE (reference sequence). Trimming took 2 bases from V and 5 from J, leaving 10 bases between them. This CDR3 comprises 14 residues. The CDR3 DNA follows: TGTGCCAGCAGCTTTTGGGGGGCGAATGAAAAACTGTTTTTT. This codes for CASSFWGANEKLFF. Combining the CDR3 with reference TRBV5-5 and TRBJ1-4 gives the whole variable domain DAGVTQSPTHLIKTRGQQVTLRCSPISGHKSVSWYQQVLGQGPQFIFQYYEKEERGRGNFPDRFSARQFPNYSSELNVNALLLGDSALYLCASSFWGANEKLFFGSGTQLSVL.

The table lists this clonotype with many counts. This chain uses TRBV7-2 with TRBJ2-1; no definite D call. Germline-derived CDR1 and CDR2 are SGHTA and FQGNSA. The germline V and J ends were trimmed by 5 bases and 0 bases, with 14 bases remaining between them. This CDR3 has 16 amino acids. DNA for the CDR3: TGTGCCAGCAGCGCTAGAGCGCAGAGCTCCTACAATGAGCAGTTCTTC. Its translation: CASSARAQSSYNEQFF. Variable domain in full (rest from reference TRBV7-2 and TRBJ2-1): GAGVSQSPSNKVTEKGKDVELRCDPISGHTALYWYRQSLGQGLEFLIYFQGNSAPDKSGLPSDRFSAERTGGSVSTLTIQRTQQEDSAVYLCASSARAQSSYNEQFFGPGTRLTVL.

The chain has TRBV18 and TRBJ2-5, with 9 bases lining up with TRBD2. The length of the CDR3 is 16 residues. Per the germline V gene, CDR1 is KGHSH and CDR2 is LQKENI. The J segment lost 3 bases and the V segment lost 2 bases, leaving 7 bases of the junction unmatched. CDR3 in amino acids: CASSPVGGRVKETQYF. In DNA, the CDR3 is TGTGCCAGCTCACCAGTTGGCGGGAGGGTTAAAGAGACCCAGTACTTC. Drawing the rest from reference TRBV18 and TRBJ2-5, the complete variable domain is NAGVMQNPRHLVRRRGQEARLRCSPMKGHSHVYWYRQLPEEGLKFMVYLQKENIIDESGMPKERFSAEFPKEGPSILRIQQVVRGDSAAYFCASSPVGGRVKETQYFGPGTRLLVL.

This rearrangement joins TRBV6-1 to TRBJ1-1; D unresolved. Germline CDR1 is MNHNS and CDR2 is SASEGT. Trimming cost V 8 bases and J 4 bases, with 11 bases left between them. The CDR3 sequence is 12 residues long. The CDR3 region is CASEGSGTEAFF. As DNA, the CDR3 is TGTGCCAGCGAGGGTTCAGGCACTGAAGCTTTCTTT.

This clonotype has at least ten counts. V and J are TRBV30 and TRBJ2-2; the D call may be TRBD1 or TRBD2 (5 bases each). This CDR3 is 15 amino acids long. CDR1 is GTSNPN, CDR2 SVGIG, per germline (reference sequence). The V end was cut by 1 base, the J end by 4 bases, with 13 bases between. CDR3 loop: CAWSGQGAGTGELFF. The CDR3 DNA is TGTGCCTGGAGTGGGCAGGGTGCGGGCACCGGGGAGCTGTTTTTT.

The rearrangement joins TRBV6-1 to TRBJ2-1, with D possibly TRBD2 on 5 matching bases. This CDR3 is built from 15 residues. V lost 6 bases to trimming and J lost 4 bases, with 16 bases between them. Germline V CDR1 and CDR2: MNHNS, SASEGT. CDR3 bases: TGTGCCAGCAGCCATAAGCTACGGGATTACAATGAGCAGTTCTTC. As protein: CASSHKLRDYNEQFF.

This sequence joins TRBV10-1 and TRBJ1-4; TRBD1 is a possible D gene (5 bases). The CDR3 spans 15 residues. From germline, CDR1 is WNHNN and CDR2 SYGVQD (reference sequence). V was trimmed by 2 bases and J by 5 bases, leaving 12 bases between them. The CDR3 sequence is CASSEGTSANEKLFF. CDR3 in DNA: TGCGCCAGCAGTGAGGGGACCTCGGCGAATGAAAAACTGTTTTTT.

CDR3 coding DNA: TGCGCCAGCAGCCAAGGGTGGGTGTCGGAAAAACTGTTTTTT. It yields the protein CASSQGWVSEKLFF. The chain couples TRBV4-1 to TRBJ1-4; D gene ambiguous. The germline V gene encodes CDR1 MGHRA and CDR2 YSYEKL. Trimming took off 1 base at V and 8 bases at J, with 11 bases between the two ends. The CDR3 is 14 residues long.

The genes are TRBV11-2 and TRBJ2-1; TRBD2 agrees at 11 bases. Germline assignment: CDR1 SGHAT and CDR2 FQNNGV. Unmatched junction bases numbered 6, after V lost 3 bases and J lost 8 bases. The CDR3 runs 15 residues. CDR3 DNA: TGTGCCAGCAGCTTCCTTCTAGCGGGAGGCCATGAGCAGTTCTTC. It is translated as CASSFLLAGGHEQFF.

The V and J genes are TRBV27 and TRBJ1-5; tentatively, D is TRBD1 (5 bases). Deletions cut 3 bases from V and 5 bases from J, with 11 bases between. Germline V gives CDR1 MNHEY, CDR2 SMNVEV (reference sequence). This CDR3 contains 14 residues. The DNA for the CDR3 is TGTGCCAGCAGTTTGAGAGGGGAGGATCAGCCCCAGCATTTT. This translates into CASSLRGEDQPQHF.

This clonotype has a count of ten or more. J is TRBJ2-2 and V is TRBV5-1; D perhaps matches TRBD1 (6 bases). CDR3 length: 15 amino acids. With 0 bases removed from V and 3 bases from J, the gap between germline ends came to 9 bases. CDR1 and CDR2 (germline): SGHRS, YFSETQ. The CDR3 coding sequence is TGCGCCAGCAGCTTGGACAGGGTCGACACCGGGGAGCTGTTTTTT. The encoded protein is CASSLDRVDTGELFF.

J is TRBJ2-2 and V is TRBV10-3; 8 bases map to TRBD1. Trimming took 8 bases from V and 1 from J; bases not matched to a gene: 3. In germline, CDR1 is ENHRY, CDR2 SYGVKD. The CDR3 covers 14 residues. The DNA of the CDR3 is TGTGCCATCGGGGGACAGGAGAACACCGGGGAGCTGTTTTTT. As protein: CAIGGQENTGELFF.

This clonotype was seen at least ten times. The chain combines TRBV10-3 with TRBJ2-3; 9 bases are shared with TRBD2. Germline V gives CDR1 ENHRY, CDR2 SYGVKD. This CDR3 spans 15 amino acids. V lost 1 base, J lost 5 bases, and 4 bases stayed unmatched. The DNA of the CDR3 is TGTGCCATCAGTGAGTTTTTGACTAGCGGAGATACGCAGTATTTT. It encodes CAISEFLTSGDTQYF.

Turning to this clonotype: This may be a read error: a much more frequent sequence differs by one nucleotide. The chain couples TRBV11-3 to TRBJ2-3, with 10 bases lining up with TRBD2. The CDR3 consists of 17 residues. Germline-derived CDR1 and CDR2 are SGHNT and YENEEA. The CDR3 sequence: CVSSSRLAGSTVDTQYF. The CDR3 DNA reads as TGTGTCAGCAGCTCACGACTAGCGGGTAGTACGGTAGATACGCAGTATTTT. Together with reference TRBV11-3 and TRBJ2-3, the CDR3 gives the full variable domain: EAGVVQSPRYKIIEKKQPVAFWCNPISGHNTLYWYLQNLGQGPELLIRYENEEAVDDSQLPKDRFSAERLKGVDSTLKIQPAELGDSAVYLCVSSSRLAGSTVDTQYFGPGTRLTVL.